This T cell receptor (beta chain) stems from a study of T cell responses to AZD1222 COVID-19 vaccine. Study results and limitations: None of the repertoires were sampled until the peak T cell response had passed. Donors skewed white British and female; clonal diversity was possibly underestimated.

V lost 2 bases and J lost 5, with 22 bases in between. Germline V gene data show CDR1 as MNHEY and CDR2 as SVGEGT. The CDR3 consists of 18 residues. Comments on this clone: Its antigen is currently unknown.

Libraries were prepared by immunoSEQ multiplex PCR; TCRdb keeps only in-frame clonotypes and omits some of them. The sample has 100,000 to 130,000 clones, about nine tenths seen once. Sequenced material: peripheral blood, taken 28 days after the second AZD1222 dose. This chain joins TRBV6-2 or TRBV6-3 and TRBJ1-5; unclear D gene. The receptor was isolated from an adult who received the AZD1222 COVID-19 vaccine. The CDR3 loop reads CASSYPMTLRVPHQPQHF. CDR3 DNA: TGTGCCAGCAGTTACCCAATGACCCTCCGGGTCCCCCATCAGCCCCAGCATTTT.